The next 20 T cell receptor beta chains were all read from a single sample in a study of a mutant IDH1 vaccine in newly diagnosed glioma. The time point here: week 11, during vaccination. Doses consisted of 300 ug of mutant IDH1 20-mer peptide each, paired with topical imiquimod. Assay: immunoSEQ multiplex PCR; the TCRdb copy retains only in-frame clones and omits some. Of about 61,000 clones in the sample, about four fifths were seen once. The antigens for these receptors are not known. The specimen comprised PBMCs, sampled from a glioma patient whose treatment included an IDH1 peptide vaccine. The receptor source for this set is a man aged 45-65 years with glioma.

This chain joins TRBV13 and TRBJ2-2; tentatively, D is TRBD2 (6 bases). Trimming pared 5 bases from V and 6 bases from J, leaving 13 bases between. This CDR3 is 14 amino acids long. Germline assignment: CDR1 PRHDT and CDR2 FYEKMQ (reference sequence). The CDR3 sequence: CASSSGGEAGELFF. DNA for the CDR3: TGTGCCAGCAGCAGTGGAGGGGAGGCCGGGGAGCTGTTTTTT.

The rearrangement links TRBV20-1 to TRBJ2-5, with D hard to call. The DNA end lines up better with TRBJ2-7; the J call may be wrong. In germline, CDR1 is DFQATT, CDR2 SNEGSKA (reference sequence). The CDR3 is 11 amino acids. Here the CDR3 DNA reads TGCAGTGCTAGAGGGGACTACGAGCAGTACTTC. Its protein product is CSARGDYEQYF.

The genes are TRBV5-6 and TRBJ2-7; D is undetermined. This CDR3 is 16 amino acids long. V lost 4 bases and J lost 2, with 19 bases in between. CDR1 SGHDT and CDR2 YYEEEE come from the germline V gene. The CDR3 DNA sequence: TGTGCCAGCAGCCCTTTACGAGGCCAGAGAGCCTACGAGCAGTACTTC. Translated: CASSPLRGQRAYEQYF.

The V and J genes are TRBV5-6 and TRBJ2-1; D is unclear. V lost 2 bases and J 0 bases, leaving 9 bases between the germline ends. The germline CDR1 and CDR2 sequences are SGHDT and YYEEEE. This CDR3 is built from 15 residues. In DNA, the CDR3 is TGTGCCAGCAGCTTTGCCCGGAGCTCCTACAATGAGCAGTTCTTC. Translation: CASSFARSSYNEQFF.

This clone was observed a handful of times. This chain links TRBV7-2 with TRBJ2-7; TRBD2 aligns across 9 bases. Germline loops: CDR1 SGHTA, CDR2 FQGNSA. The J segment lost 7 bases and the V segment lost 5 bases, leaving 15 bases of the junction unmatched. The CDR3 contains 16 residues. The CDR3 spells CASSPSGGLATWEQYF. DNA of the CDR3: TGTGCCAGCAGCCCTAGTGGTGGACTAGCGACCTGGGAGCAGTACTTC.

This chain uses TRBV5-6 with TRBJ1-2; D not certain. V shed 0 bases and J shed 4 bases, with 10 bases lying between them. The CDR3 length is 14 residues. Germline CDR1 reads SGHDT; CDR2 reads YYEEEE. CDR3 region: CASSLGYSSYGYTF. CDR3 DNA sequence: TGTGCCAGCAGCTTGGGGTATAGTTCCTATGGCTACACCTTC. Looking up the rest from reference TRBV5-6 and TRBJ1-2 gives the full variable domain: DAGVTQSPTHLIKTRGQQVTLRCSPKSGHDTVSWYQQALGQGPQFIFQYYEEEERQRGNFPDRFSGHQFPNYSSELNVNALLLGDSALYLCASSLGYSSYGYTFGSGTRLTVV.

This clone was recorded only once. The rearrangement links TRBV2 to TRBJ1-6; D remains ambiguous. The CDR3 has 13 amino acids. Looked up from germline, CDR1 is SNHLY and CDR2 is FYNNEI. V lost 6 bases to trimming and J lost 7 bases, with 10 bases between them. The CDR3 nucleotides read TGTGCCAGCAGCCCCCTACGAAATTCACCCCTCCACTTT. The encoded protein is CASSPLRNSPLHF.

V is TRBV11-2 and J is TRBJ1-1; TRBD1 is a possible D gene (5 bases). The CDR3 contains 13 residues. From germline, CDR1 is SGHAT and CDR2 FQNNGV. Trimming took 2 bases from V and 8 from J, leaving 12 bases between them. DNA for the CDR3: TGTGCCAGCAGCTTACAACAGGACTTGGAAGCTTTCTTT. Its protein product is CASSLQQDLEAFF.

A word on this clone: Other DNA sequences in the same sample also yield this CDR3. The DNA for the CDR3 is TGTGCCAGCAGCTTAGTCCGCGGTGGTAGGGATACCGGGGAGCTGTTTTTT. Its translation: CASSLVRGGRDTGELFF. The chain recombines TRBV11-3 with TRBJ2-2; D is unclear. The CDR3 spans 17 residues. V was cut by 1 base and J by 5 bases, with 17 bases left in between. The germline V gene has CDR1 SGHNT and CDR2 YENEEA. Supplemented by reference TRBV11-3 and TRBJ2-2, the full variable domain reads EAGVVQSPRYKIIEKKQPVAFWCNPISGHNTLYWYLQNLGQGPELLIRYENEEAVDDSQLPKDRFSAERLKGVDSTLKIQPAELGDSAVYLCASSLVRGGRDTGELFFGEGSRLTVL.

J is TRBJ1-1 and V is TRBV5-1; a possible D gene is TRBD1 (5 bases). Germline lookup yields CDR1 SGHRS and CDR2 YFSETQ. The CDR3 consists of 14 residues. The germline V and J ends were trimmed by 0 bases and 5 bases, with 11 bases remaining between them. CDR3 in amino acids: CASSLGRGDTEAFF. The CDR3 DNA reads TGCGCCAGCAGCTTGGGTCGGGGGGATACTGAAGCTTTCTTT.

The gene calls are TRBV10-3 and TRBJ1-5, with 8 positions matching TRBD1. The CDR3 is 14 residues long. Germline loops: CDR1 ENHRY, CDR2 SYGVKD. V lost 3 bases, J lost 11 bases, and 9 bases stayed unmatched. CDR3 bases: TGTGCCATCAGTGATGACAGGGGCGACCAATCCCAGCATTTT. It encodes CAISDDRGDQSQHF.

The chain recombines TRBV7-8 with TRBJ2-1; tentatively, D is TRBD1 (6 bases). V shed 1 base and J shed 8 bases, with 15 bases lying between them. Germline CDR1 reads SGHVS; CDR2 reads FQNEAQ. The CDR3 length is 15 residues. The CDR3 sequence: CASSLGPGVAYEQFF. In DNA form, the CDR3 reads TGTGCCAGCAGCTTAGGGCCAGGGGTGGCCTATGAGCAGTTCTTC.

The chain recombines TRBV29-1 with TRBJ2-7, with 9 bases matching TRBD2. J was trimmed by 3 bases and V by 6 bases; bases with no gene match: 12. The CDR3 runs 15 residues. Per the germline V gene, CDR1 is SQVTM and CDR2 is ANQGSEA. For the CDR3, the DNA is TGCAGCGTCCTCCGGCTAGCGGGAACATTCTACGAGCAGTACTTC. It is translated as CSVLRLAGTFYEQYF.

The chain links TRBV5-4 to TRBJ2-7; D perhaps matches TRBD2 (5 bases). Germline CDR1 reads SGHNT; CDR2 reads YYREEE (reference sequence). The CDR3 consists of 13 residues. V was cut by 4 bases and J by 5 bases, with 13 bases left in between. The CDR3 loop reads CASSIRTGNEQYF. The DNA for the CDR3 is TGTGCCAGCAGCATCAGGACCGGGAACGAGCAGTACTTC. The variable domain in full, completed from reference TRBV5-4 and TRBJ2-7, reads ETGVTQSPTHLIKTRGQQVTLRCSSQSGHNTVSWYQQALGQGPQFIFQYYREEENGRGNFPPRFSGLQFPNYSSELNVNALELDDSALYLCASSIRTGNEQYFGPGTRLTVT.

There are a few counts of this clone. The chain employs TRBV4-3 and TRBJ2-2, with D uncertain. This CDR3 spans 13 amino acids. V was cut by 5 bases and J by 7 bases, with 11 bases left in between. The germline CDR1 and CDR2 sequences are LGHNA and YSLEER. Written as DNA, the CDR3 is TGCGCCAGCAGCTCTGATGTTCACGGGGAGCTGTTTTTT. Translated, it gives CASSSDVHGELFF.

The V and J genes are TRBV2 and TRBJ1-3; the D gene is possibly TRBD1 (5 bases). CDR1 is SNHLY and CDR2 is FYNNEI in the germline V gene. Trimming took off 5 bases at V and 2 bases at J, with 10 bases between the two ends. The CDR3 is 14 amino acids. CDR3 bases: TGTGCCAGCAGTCCCCGGGGGACTGGAAACACCATATATTTT. This encodes CASSPRGTGNTIYF.

This clone was seen more than once but under ten times. This chain joins TRBV25-1 and TRBJ1-1; D uncertain. The ends were cut back, 6 bases at V and 5 bases at J, with 7 bases in the middle. CDR3 length equals 11 residues. CDR1 and CDR2 from the germline V gene are MGHDK and SYGVNS. The CDR3 coding sequence is TGTGCCAGCAGCGAGGGTACTGAAGCTTTCTTT. Its protein product is CASSEGTEAFF.

J is TRBJ1-1 and V is TRBV4-1, with D perhaps TRBD1 (5 bases). V was shortened by 4 bases and J by 0 bases, with 12 bases between the two germline ends. Per germline, CDR1 MGHRA and CDR2 YSYEKL. This CDR3 spans 15 amino acids. This CDR3 reads CASSRRQIMNTEAFF. The CDR3 nucleotides are TGCGCCAGCAGCCGTCGACAGATTATGAACACTGAAGCTTTCTTT.

J is TRBJ1-1 and V is TRBV5-1, with a possible D match to TRBD1 (5 bases). V gave up 5 bases and J gave up 6 bases, with 11 bases separating them. The germline gives CDR1 SGHRS, CDR2 YFSETQ. CDR3 length: 12 amino acids. Written as DNA, the CDR3 is TGCGCCAGCAGGGGGGTAATCGCTGAAGCTTTCTTT. Encoded protein: CASRGVIAEAFF.

This sequence joins TRBV20-1 and TRBJ2-5, with D hard to call. Germline V gene lookup returns CDR1 DFQATT and CDR2 SNEGSKA (reference sequence). The germline V and J ends were trimmed by 6 bases and 5 bases, with 7 bases remaining between them. The CDR3 runs to 10 residues. The CDR3 DNA is TGCAGTGCGGGTCGGGAGACCCAGTACTTC. As protein: CSAGRETQYF.